This T cell receptor beta chain was documented in a study of CD4+ T cells in melanoma. Study-wide results and limits: CD8+ T cell, macrophage and B cell function reportedly correlated with neoantigen-specific CD4+ T cells.

The method was immunoSEQ multiplex PCR; TCRdb's version includes in-frame clones alone and lacks a portion of them. The sample holds 50,000 to 60,000 clones, more than 60% seen once. The CDR3 length is 15 residues. V gave up 3 bases and J gave up 2 bases; unmatched junction bases: 4. Germline CDR1 LNHDA, CDR2 SQIVND (reference sequence). Note on this clone: Antigen specificity is unknown.

The V gene is TRBV19, the J gene TRBJ1-5; 7 nucleotides align to TRBD1. The sequencing sample was made of tumor tissue. This TCR came from a human donor with melanoma. CDR3 nucleotide sequence: TGTGCCAGTAGTATTAGACAGGGTGGCAATCAGCCCCAGCATTTT. Translating gives CASSIRQGGNQPQHF.